The clone carrying this T cell receptor beta chain has a count of ten or more. This sample is part of a study of Graves' ophthalmopathy and Graves' hyperthyroidism. RNA transcripts served as template for amplifying TCR beta CDR3 sequences. An opening RT-PCR round employed HTBI primers and preceded a second-round multiplex PCR. TCRdb re-called the multiplex PCR reads with MiXCR, one entry per CDR3 protein. This table holds a few hundred thousand distinct CDR3 sequences, around 20% found once. Trimming removed 1 base at V and 2 bases at J, with 11 bases between. Per germline, CDR1 SNHLY and CDR2 FYNNEI. The CDR3 spans 15 residues.

The sequence was collected from a woman aged 18-29 years with Graves' ophthalmopathy. The chain links TRBV2 to TRBJ1-1; unclear D gene. The specimen sequenced was peripheral blood. CDR3 residues: CASSEGGRLNTEAFF. The CDR3 region has the DNA TGTGCCAGCAGTGAAGGTGGGAGGCTTAACACTGAAGCTTTCTTT.